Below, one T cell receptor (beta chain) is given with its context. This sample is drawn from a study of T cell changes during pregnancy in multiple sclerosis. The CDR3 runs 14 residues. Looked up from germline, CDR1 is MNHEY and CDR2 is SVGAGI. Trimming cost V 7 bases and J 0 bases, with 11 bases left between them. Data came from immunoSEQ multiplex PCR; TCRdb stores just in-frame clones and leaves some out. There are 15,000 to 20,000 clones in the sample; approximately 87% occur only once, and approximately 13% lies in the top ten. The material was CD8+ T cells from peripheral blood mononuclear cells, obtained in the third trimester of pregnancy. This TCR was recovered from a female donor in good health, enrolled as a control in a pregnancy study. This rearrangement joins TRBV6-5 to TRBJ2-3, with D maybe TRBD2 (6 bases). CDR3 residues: CASTRGLSTDTQYF. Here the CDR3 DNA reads TGTGCCAGCACTAGGGGACTGAGCACAGATACGCAGTATTTT.